The 14 T cell receptor beta chains below were found in one sample sequenced in a study of shared clonotypes between healthy human individuals. CD45RO-negative, CCR7-selected cells formed the naive CD8 fraction, which excluded terminally differentiated effector memory CD45RA+ cells. Assay: immunoSEQ multiplex PCR; the TCRdb copy retains only in-frame clones and omits some. The table lists some 2.1 million clones, roughly 94% of them singletons. The sequencing sample was made of naive CD8+ T cells sorted from blood. The source is a man aged 18 to 30 in good health.

The V and J genes are TRBV7-9 and TRBJ2-1; D is uncertain. The germline CDR1 and CDR2 sequences are SEHNR and FQNEAQ (reference sequence). This CDR3 has 15 amino acids. V lost 5 bases and J lost 5, with 16 bases in between. The CDR3 DNA sequence: TGTGCCAGCAGCCCCCCAAGGGTTGAAGACAATGAGCAGTTCTTC. Protein sequence: CASSPPRVEDNEQFF.

The rearrangement uses TRBV30 and TRBJ1-4, with D possibly being TRBD1 (6 bases). Deletions cut 0 bases from V and 7 bases from J, with 12 bases between. CDR3 length: 14 amino acids. Germline assignment: CDR1 GTSNPN and CDR2 SVGIG (reference sequence). This CDR3 is CAWSVQGITEKLFF. The DNA of the CDR3 is TGTGCCTGGAGTGTACAGGGTATCACTGAAAAACTGTTTTTT. The full variable domain, in which reference TRBV30 and TRBJ1-4 provide the parts outside the CDR3, is SQTIHQWPATLVQPVGSPLSLECTVEGTSNPNLYWYRQAAGRGLQLLFYSVGIGQISSEVPQNLSASRPQDRQFILSSKKLLLSDSGFYLCAWSVQGITEKLFFGSGTQLSVL.

The V call is TRBV18, the J call TRBJ2-5, with 11 bases matching TRBD2. CDR1 KGHSH and CDR2 LQKENI come from the germline V gene. J was trimmed by 4 bases and V by 2 bases; bases with no gene match: 6. The CDR3 covers 16 residues. The CDR3: CASSPTIAGGPETQYF. CDR3 sequence (DNA): TGTGCCAGCTCACCAACGATAGCGGGAGGGCCAGAGACCCAGTACTTC.

The CDR3 is CASSGAANTGELFF. For the CDR3, the DNA is TGTGCCAGCAGCGGAGCAGCGAACACCGGGGAGCTGTTTTTT. The V and J genes are TRBV6-5 and TRBJ2-2; D is unresolved. There are 14 residues in the CDR3. The germline CDR1 and CDR2 sequences are MNHEY and SVGAGI. Trimming removed 6 bases at V and 0 bases at J, with 8 bases between.

This chain uses TRBV5-4 with TRBJ1-1, with D perhaps TRBD1 (5 bases). The CDR3 spans 12 residues. The germline V gene has CDR1 SGHNT and CDR2 YYREEE (reference sequence). The germline V and J ends were trimmed by 4 bases and 7 bases, with 11 bases remaining between them. The CDR3 loop is CASSTQGGEAFF. DNA for the CDR3: TGTGCCAGCAGCACCCAGGGCGGTGAAGCTTTCTTT.

J is TRBJ2-7 and V is TRBV28; 9 bases match TRBD1. Germline V gene lookup returns CDR1 MDHEN and CDR2 SYDVKM. The CDR3 runs 19 residues. Unmatched junction bases numbered 18, after V lost 4 bases and J lost 2 bases. CDR3 nucleotides: TGTGCCAGCAGTTCGACATTCGCGGGACAGGGTATTCGCACCTACGAGCAGTACTTC. Translation gives CASSSTFAGQGIRTYEQYF.

The chain is built from TRBV9 and TRBJ2-1; D may be TRBD1 (5 bases). Germline V gene sequence: CDR1 SGDLS, CDR2 YYNGEE. Trimming removed 2 bases from V and 7 bases from J, with 10 bases in between. This CDR3 region has 13 residues. CDR3 DNA sequence: TGTGCCAGCAGCGTCGGACACGAGAATGAGCAGTTCTTC. Its protein is CASSVGHENEQFF.

Concerning this clone itself: A much more abundant neighbour one base away suggests this may be a read error. Different DNA sequences within this sample yield the same CDR3. The chain combines TRBV5-4 with TRBJ2-7, with 7 nucleotides matching TRBD2. Germline V CDR1 and CDR2: SGHNT, YYREEE (reference sequence). This CDR3 has 12 amino acids. V trimming: 4 bases; J trimming: 4 bases; junction bases outside the gene matches: 2. This CDR3 reads CASSPGGYEQYF. For the CDR3, the DNA is TGTGCCAGCAGCCCCGGGGGGTACGAGCAGTACTTC.

CDR3 region: CASSLGQGVLETQYF. CDR3 DNA sequence: TGTGCCAGCAGTTTGGGACAGGGGGTTCTGGAGACCCAGTACTTC. The chain is built from TRBV28 and TRBJ2-5; 11 bases fit TRBD1. The length of the CDR3 is 15 residues. Germline V gene data show CDR1 as MDHEN and CDR2 as SYDVKM. V was pared by 3 bases and J by 5 bases, with 5 bases of the junction left unmatched.

The rearrangement uses TRBV15 and TRBJ2-7; the D gene is possibly TRBD1 (6 bases). The CDR3 sequence is 14 residues long. Trimming pared 4 bases from V and 0 bases from J, leaving 10 bases between. CDR1 LNHNV and CDR2 YYDKDF come from the germline V gene (reference sequence). CDR3 sequence (DNA): TGTGCCACCAGCACACAGGGTATCTCCTACGAGCAGTACTTC. Amino acid sequence: CATSTQGISYEQYF.

The chain employs TRBV10-1 and TRBJ2-3; D uncertain. This CDR3 has 14 amino acids. Germline values: CDR1 WNHNN, CDR2 SYGVQD (reference sequence). Trimming pared 0 bases from V and 3 bases from J, leaving 7 bases between. CDR3 loop: CASSESDATDTQYF. Written as DNA, the CDR3 is TGCGCCAGCAGTGAGTCGGATGCTACAGATACGCAGTATTTT.

This clone was seen just once. This chain connects TRBV11-2 to TRBJ2-1; D is unresolved. V lost 5 bases and J lost 4, with 21 bases in between. The CDR3 covers 17 residues. Germline V gene lookup returns CDR1 SGHAT and CDR2 FQNNGV. In DNA form, the CDR3 reads TGTGCCAGCAGCCCAGGCAAACGACGGACGGAGTACAATGAGCAGTTCTTC. As protein: CASSPGKRRTEYNEQFF.

CDR3 region: CASSQIMGPRVEKLFF. CDR3 nucleotides: TGTGCCAGCAGCCAGATAATGGGACCCCGGGTTGAAAAACTGTTTTTT. The chain uses TRBV6-6 and TRBJ1-4; tentative D call: TRBD1 (5 bases). The CDR3 has 16 residues. Germline V CDR1 and CDR2: MNHNY, SVGAGI (reference sequence). Trimming left V 6 bases short and J 7 bases short, with 21 bases between.

The chain recombines TRBV7-2 with TRBJ1-5; D ambiguous. Germline V CDR1 and CDR2: SGHTA, FQGNSA. The CDR3 is 16 residues long. V dropped 3 bases and J dropped 2 bases, with 14 bases sitting between them. The CDR3 loop reads CASSLVEGPGNQPQHF. The CDR3 DNA follows: TGTGCCAGCAGCTTGGTAGAAGGACCTGGCAATCAGCCCCAGCATTTT.